Shown below are 4 T cell receptor beta chains from a single sample sequenced in a study of blood T cells in healthy people across ages. Sample-barcoded 5' priming and a J-beta primer mix drove a second PCR of roughly 6 to 12 cycles. TCRdb passed the 5' RACE reads through MiXCR, listing each CDR3 protein once. The sample records roughly 800,000 distinct CDR3 sequences, 20% to 25% being singletons. These data also formed part of another study, on T cells of mothers and their children.

Sequencing used blood. These receptors all come from a boy between 5 and 17 years old in good health.

The chain has TRBV10-1 and TRBJ1-1; D may be TRBD1 (6 bases). Deletions cut 0 bases from V and 4 bases from J, with 12 bases between. Germline V gene sequence: CDR1 WNHNN, CDR2 SYGVQD (reference sequence). The CDR3 spans 15 residues. CDR3 DNA: TGCGCCAGCAGTGAGTCGAAGACAGGTCCCACTGAAGCTTTCTTT. Translation gives CASSESKTGPTEAFF.

This clonotype came up a few times. The gene calls are TRBV7-9 and TRBJ2-7; 7 nucleotides align to TRBD1. J lost 7 bases, V lost 2 bases, and 8 bases had no gene match. This CDR3 has 14 residues. The V gene's germline CDR1 is SEHNR and CDR2 FQNEAQ (reference sequence). Written as DNA, the CDR3 is TGTGCCAGCAGCTTACGACAGGGCGAATGGGAGCAGTACTTC. This gives the protein CASSLRQGEWEQYF. Full variable domain (outside the CDR3, taken from reference TRBV7-9 and TRBJ2-7): DTGVSQNPRHKITKRGQNVTFRCDPISEHNRLYWYRQTLGQGPEFLTYFQNEAQLEKSRLLSDRFSAERPKGSFSTLEIQRTEQGDSAMYLCASSLRQGEWEQYFGPGTRLTVT.

This clonotype was found many times. This chain links TRBV4-1 with TRBJ2-5; possible D gene TRBD2, 6 bases. CDR1 and CDR2 (germline): MGHRA, YSYEKL. The CDR3 sequence is 14 residues long. Trimming took 3 bases from V and 2 from J, leaving 10 bases between them. CDR3 DNA: TGCGCCAGCAGCCAGCGGGGCTTTCAAGAGACCCAGTACTTC. Protein: CASSQRGFQETQYF.

This rearrangement joins TRBV20-1 to TRBJ1-1, with TRBD1 as a possible D gene (6 bases). This CDR3 has 12 amino acids. The germline gives CDR1 DFQATT, CDR2 SNEGSKA (reference sequence). V was clipped by 7 bases and J by 5 bases, with 14 bases between them. The CDR3 loop is CSVPQGRTEAFF. CDR3 nucleotides: TGCAGTGTTCCACAGGGTCGGACTGAAGCTTTCTTT.